In its sample, the clone carrying this TCR beta chain was seen once. The Seattle patients, enrolled during active infection, were followed longitudinally. The data originate from a study of blood T cell repertoires in COVID-19. Across the study: PBMCs, B-cell-depleted T cells, or T cells provided the cDNA or gDNA that made up the material.

Sequencing was performed with immunoSEQ multiplex PCR; in TCRdb, only in-frame clones are kept and a portion is missing. The data contain approximately 150,000 clones, around 90% of them singletons. This CDR3 is 15 amino acids long. V dropped 7 bases and J dropped 3; count of bases not matched to a gene: 8. Germline CDR1 and CDR2: MGHDK and SYGVNS. This TCR was recovered from a woman older than 75 with COVID-19, enrolled during active disease. The gene calls are TRBV25-1 and TRBJ2-5; TRBD2 aligns across 10 bases. The sequenced sample consisted of peripheral blood. The CDR3 DNA reads TGTGCCAGCAACCCGGTAGCGGGAGGTGAAGAGACCCAGTACTTC. This sequence encodes CASNPVAGGEETQYF.